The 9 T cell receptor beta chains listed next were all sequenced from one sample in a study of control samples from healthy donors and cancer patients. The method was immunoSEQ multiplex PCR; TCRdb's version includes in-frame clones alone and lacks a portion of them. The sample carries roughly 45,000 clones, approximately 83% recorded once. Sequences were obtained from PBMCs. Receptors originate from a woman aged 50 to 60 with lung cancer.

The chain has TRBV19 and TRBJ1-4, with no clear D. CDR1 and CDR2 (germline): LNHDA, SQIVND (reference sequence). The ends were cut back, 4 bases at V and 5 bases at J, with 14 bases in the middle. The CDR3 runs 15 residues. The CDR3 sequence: CASSTRTAGNEKLFF. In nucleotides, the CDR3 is TGTGCCAGTAGTACACGGACGGCCGGGAATGAAAAACTGTTTTTT.

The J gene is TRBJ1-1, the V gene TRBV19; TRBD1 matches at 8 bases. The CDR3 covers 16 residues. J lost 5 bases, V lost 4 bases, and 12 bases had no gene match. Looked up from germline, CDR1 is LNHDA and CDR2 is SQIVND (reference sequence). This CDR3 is CASSRDRSWSDTEAFF. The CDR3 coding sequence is TGTGCCAGTAGTAGGGACAGGTCTTGGTCCGATACTGAAGCTTTCTTT.

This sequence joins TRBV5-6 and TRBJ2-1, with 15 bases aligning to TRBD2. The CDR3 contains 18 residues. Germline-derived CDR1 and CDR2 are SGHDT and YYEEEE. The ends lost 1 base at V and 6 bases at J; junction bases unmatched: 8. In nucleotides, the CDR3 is TGTGCCAGCAGCTTGAGGGGACTAGCGGGGGGATGGGGCAATGAGCAGTTCTTC. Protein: CASSLRGLAGGWGNEQFF.

The CDR3, as DNA: TGCGCCAGCAGCCAGACAGGGGACGTCGCTAATGAAAAACTGTTTTTT. Protein product: CASSQTGDVANEKLFF. The J gene is TRBJ1-4, the V gene TRBV5-1; 8 bases are shared with TRBD1. The V and J ends lost 4 bases and 3 bases, in that order; junction bases with no gene match: 8. Germline V lookup: CDR1 SGHRS, CDR2 YFSETQ. The CDR3 runs to 16 residues.

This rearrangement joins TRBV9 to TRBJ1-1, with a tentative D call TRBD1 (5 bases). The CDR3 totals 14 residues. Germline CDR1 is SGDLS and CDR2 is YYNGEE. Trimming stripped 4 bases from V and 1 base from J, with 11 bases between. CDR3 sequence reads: CASSPRGRNTEAFF. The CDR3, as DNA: TGTGCCAGCAGCCCCCGGGGGAGGAACACTGAAGCTTTCTTT.

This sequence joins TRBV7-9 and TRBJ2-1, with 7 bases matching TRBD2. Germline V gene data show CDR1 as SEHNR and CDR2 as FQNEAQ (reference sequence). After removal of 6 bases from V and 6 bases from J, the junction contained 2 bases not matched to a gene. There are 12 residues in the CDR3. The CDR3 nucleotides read TGTGCCAGCAGTCCTAGCGGCAATGAGCAGTTCTTC. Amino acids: CASSPSGNEQFF.

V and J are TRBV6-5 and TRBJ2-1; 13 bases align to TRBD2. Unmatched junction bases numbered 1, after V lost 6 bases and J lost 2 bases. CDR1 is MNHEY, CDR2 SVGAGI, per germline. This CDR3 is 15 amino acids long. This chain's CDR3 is CASRTSGGAYNEQFF. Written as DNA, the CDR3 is TGTGCCAGCAGAACTAGCGGGGGGGCCTACAATGAGCAGTTCTTC.

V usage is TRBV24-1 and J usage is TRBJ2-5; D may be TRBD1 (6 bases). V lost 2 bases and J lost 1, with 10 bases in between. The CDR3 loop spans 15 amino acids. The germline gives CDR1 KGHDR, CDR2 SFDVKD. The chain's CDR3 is CATSDSGHFQETQYF. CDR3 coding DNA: TGTGCCACCAGTGATTCGGGACACTTCCAAGAGACCCAGTACTTC.

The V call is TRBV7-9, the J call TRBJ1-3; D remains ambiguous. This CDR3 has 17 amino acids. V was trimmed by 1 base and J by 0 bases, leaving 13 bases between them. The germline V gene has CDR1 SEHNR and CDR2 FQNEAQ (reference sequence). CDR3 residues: CASSLEGRPSSGNTIYF. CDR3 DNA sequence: TGTGCCAGCAGCTTAGAGGGCAGGCCGAGCTCTGGAAACACCATATATTTT.